Below, 6 T cell receptor beta chains from the same sample are listed, as sequenced in a study of T cell changes during pregnancy in multiple sclerosis. Clones were read by immunoSEQ multiplex PCR, and TCRdb kept only the in-frame ones, dropping some. The data show tens of thousands of clones, 80% to 95% seen once. This specimen consisted of CD4+ T cells from peripheral blood mononuclear cells, obtained in the third trimester of pregnancy. The source is a female donor with multiple sclerosis, enrolled in a pregnancy study.

The chain links TRBV19 to TRBJ1-1; 7 nucleotides line up with TRBD1. Losses at the gene ends were 5 bases for V and 6 bases for J; bases not matched to a gene: 15. Germline CDR1 reads LNHDA; CDR2 reads SQIVND (reference sequence). The CDR3 length is 16 residues. The CDR3 DNA is TGTGCCAGTAGTCCACCGACAGGGCGAGAAGTGGCTGAAGCTTTCTTT. Protein sequence: CASSPPTGREVAEAFF.

J is TRBJ2-7 and V is TRBV28; TRBD2 is a possible D gene (6 bases). CDR1 and CDR2 (germline): MDHEN, SYDVKM. V lost 4 bases and J 2 bases, leaving 6 bases between the germline ends. The CDR3 consists of 12 residues. CDR3 sequence (DNA): TGTGCCAGCAGTTGGGGGGCCTACGAGCAGTACTTC. Protein: CASSWGAYEQYF.

The chain links TRBV29-1 to TRBJ2-5; no clear D. Near its end, the DNA agrees better with TRBJ2-7, so the J call may be wrong. The CDR3 spans 13 residues. Germline values: CDR1 SQVTM, CDR2 ANQGSEA. In nucleotides, the CDR3 is TGCAGCGTTGAAGATCGAGGTAGATACGAGCAGTACTTC. Its protein product is CSVEDRGRYEQYF.

This chain links TRBV9 with TRBJ2-1, with 10 bases aligning to TRBD2. Germline CDR1 SGDLS, CDR2 YYNGEE. The J segment lost 8 bases and the V segment lost 3 bases, leaving 14 bases of the junction unmatched. The CDR3 is 17 residues long. This CDR3 is CASSEASLAGVGYEQFF. CDR3 in DNA: TGTGCCAGCAGCGAGGCTTCCCTAGCGGGAGTTGGTTATGAGCAGTTCTTC.

The V call is TRBV7-9, the J call TRBJ2-4; no reliable D call. The CDR3 spans 17 residues. With 1 base removed from V and 0 bases from J, the gap between germline ends came to 13 bases. Germline-derived CDR1 and CDR2 are SEHNR and FQNEAQ (reference sequence). Written as DNA, the CDR3 is TGTGCCAGCAGCTTAGTAGGCAGGCCCCTAGCCAAAAACATTCAGTACTTC. Translated, it gives CASSLVGRPLAKNIQYF.

CDR3 nucleotide sequence: TGCAGCGTTGAAATCAGAATACAAGAGACCCAGTACTTC. It is translated as CSVEIRIQETQYF. V and J are TRBV29-1 and TRBJ2-5; D remains unclear. The CDR3 is 13 amino acids. Trimming removed 2 bases from V and 2 bases from J, with 9 bases in between. Germline V gene data show CDR1 as SQVTM and CDR2 as ANQGSEA.